These 27 T cell receptor beta chains originate from one sample sequenced in a study of CD8 T cells in Susac syndrome. Random hexamers primed reverse transcription of about 0.45 to 1 ug RNA. TCRdb passed the immunoSEQ multiplex PCR reads through MiXCR, listing each CDR3 protein once. The sample includes about 140,000 distinct CDR3 sequences, 85% to 95% of them seen just once. The sample taken for sequencing was CD4+ T cells from PBMCs. The source of these receptors is a human donor with Susac syndrome.

This clonotype is a singleton in its sample. The chain has TRBV20-1 and TRBJ2-1, with a weak D call TRBD2 (6 bases). This CDR3 is built from 15 residues. The germline CDR1 and CDR2 sequences are DFQATT and SNEGSKA (reference sequence). The germline V and J ends were trimmed by 0 bases and 5 bases, with 14 bases remaining between them. The DNA for the CDR3 is TGCAGTGCTAGAGACCGGGGGAGGACCAACAATGAGCAGTTCTTC. Translating it yields CSARDRGRTNNEQFF.

In nucleotides, the CDR3 is TGCAGTGCTAGAGATCCCGGGGGTGGAAAGACCCAGTACTTC. Its translation is CSARDPGGGKTQYF. The V and J genes are TRBV20-1 and TRBJ2-5; TRBD2 might be the D (6 bases). The CDR3 covers 14 residues. Germline values: CDR1 DFQATT, CDR2 SNEGSKA (reference sequence). Between the trimmed V and J ends, which lost 0 bases and 6 bases, there was a span of 14 bases.

This chain uses TRBV28 with TRBJ1-5; no definite D call. Looked up from germline, CDR1 is MDHEN and CDR2 is SYDVKM. The CDR3 is made up of 15 amino acids. V lost 4 bases to trimming and J lost 2 bases, with 12 bases between them. CDR3 sequence reads: CASSSEARGNQPQHF. The CDR3 bases are TGTGCCAGCAGTTCAGAAGCACGGGGCAATCAGCCCCAGCATTTT.

The CDR3 loop reads CASSLGGTASETQYF. CDR3 DNA: TGCGCCAGCAGCTTAGGAGGGACAGCGTCGGAGACCCAGTACTTC. The V call is TRBV5-1, the J call TRBJ2-5, with D tentatively TRBD1 (7 bases). The V end lost 2 bases, the J end lost 5 bases, and 16 bases lay between the germline ends. Germline V lookup: CDR1 SGHRS, CDR2 YFSETQ. The CDR3 has 15 amino acids.

V is TRBV20-1 and J is TRBJ1-2, with D maybe TRBD1 (6 bases). Trimming removed 0 bases from V and 4 bases from J, with 15 bases in between. The CDR3 runs to 15 residues. CDR1 DFQATT and CDR2 SNEGSKA come from the germline V gene (reference sequence). Here the CDR3 DNA reads TGCAGTGCTAGAGATATGGGGGGCTTTGGCTATGGCTACACCTTC. Its protein is CSARDMGGFGYGYTF.

The gene calls are TRBV5-1 and TRBJ2-5; possibly TRBD2 for D (6 bases). Trimming stripped 4 bases from V and 3 bases from J, with 13 bases between. CDR1 SGHRS and CDR2 YFSETQ come from the germline V gene. The CDR3 extends over 14 amino acids. DNA for the CDR3: TGCGCCAGCAGCCCGTTCGGGGGAAAAGAGACCCAGTACTTC. It translates to CASSPFGGKETQYF.

The rearrangement links TRBV20-1 to TRBJ2-2; perhaps TRBD1 as D (6 bases). The CDR3 spans 14 residues. Germline V lookup: CDR1 DFQATT, CDR2 SNEGSKA (reference sequence). V was clipped by 6 bases and J by 5 bases, with 16 bases between them. CDR3 region: CSALPQGRTGELFF. The CDR3 DNA is TGCAGTGCCCTCCCTCAGGGGCGAACCGGGGAGCTGTTTTTT.

The chain uses TRBV29-1 and TRBJ2-7; possibly TRBD1 for D (5 bases). The CDR3 consists of 13 residues. Trimming took off 5 bases at V and 1 base at J, with 12 bases between the two ends. Per the germline V gene, CDR1 is SQVTM and CDR2 is ANQGSEA. The CDR3 DNA follows: TGCAGCGTTCACAGGCTGGGGTCCTACGAGCAGTACTTC. Translating gives CSVHRLGSYEQYF.

The V gene is TRBV4-3, the J gene TRBJ2-4; the match to TRBD2 covers 8 bases. The CDR3 is 15 residues long. J lost 4 bases, V lost 0 bases, and 2 bases had no gene match. In germline, CDR1 is LGHNA, CDR2 YSLEER. The CDR3 DNA is TGCGCCAGCAGCCAAGAGGCTAGCGGGAAAAACATTCAGTACTTC. Encoded protein: CASSQEASGKNIQYF.

The chain joins TRBV12-3 or TRBV12-4 to TRBJ2-1, with no clear D. CDR3 length equals 14 residues. Trimming took 3 bases from V and 0 from J, leaving 6 bases between them. The CDR3 DNA reads as TGTGCCAGCAGTTTTGGCAACTCCTACAATGAGCAGTTCTTC. Its translation is CASSFGNSYNEQFF.

This chain connects TRBV30 to TRBJ1-2, with 8 positions matching TRBD1. Unmatched junction bases numbered 6, after V lost 1 base and J lost 8 bases. The CDR3 runs to 13 residues. The germline CDR1 and CDR2 sequences are GTSNPN and SVGIG (reference sequence). The CDR3 loop reads CAWSARTGMGYTF. The CDR3 region has the DNA TGTGCCTGGAGTGCGAGGACAGGGATGGGCTACACCTTC.

The V and J genes are TRBV20-1 and TRBJ2-7; 7 bases are shared with TRBD2. Looked up from germline, CDR1 is DFQATT and CDR2 is SNEGSKA (reference sequence). The V segment lost 5 bases and the J segment 4 bases; nucleotides outside the gene matches: 8. The CDR3 sequence is 13 residues long. CDR3 sequence: CSAAGGGPYEQYF. In nucleotides, the CDR3 is TGCAGTGCTGCCGGCGGGGGACCTTACGAGCAGTACTTC.

This clonotype came up once. V usage is TRBV2 and J usage is TRBJ1-2; D may be TRBD1 (5 bases). This CDR3 is built from 13 residues. V was pared by 6 bases and J by 0 bases, with 8 bases between. CDR1 is SNHLY and CDR2 is FYNNEI in the germline V gene. The CDR3 region is CASSVQANYGYTF. The CDR3 DNA sequence: TGTGCCAGCAGCGTACAGGCTAACTATGGCTACACCTTC.

The chain carries TRBV4-1 and TRBJ2-7; maybe TRBD2 (6 bases). The CDR3 is 14 amino acids. Trimming stripped 4 bases from V and 1 base from J, with 11 bases between. Per the germline V gene, CDR1 is MGHRA and CDR2 is YSYEKL. The CDR3 loop reads CASSLNGGSYEQYF. DNA for the CDR3: TGCGCCAGCAGCCTCAACGGAGGGTCCTACGAGCAGTACTTC.

The chain's CDR3 is CASSQITGAAEAFF. The CDR3 coding sequence is TGTGCCAGCAGCCAGATTACAGGGGCGGCTGAAGCTTTCTTT. The chain recombines TRBV4-2 with TRBJ1-1, with 7 nucleotides matching TRBD1. Germline CDR1 LGHNA, CDR2 YNFKEQ. The CDR3 totals 14 residues. J was trimmed by 6 bases and V by 3 bases; bases with no gene match: 7.

This chain uses TRBV25-1 with TRBJ2-7; D possibly corresponds to TRBD2 (5 bases). Trimming pared 2 bases from V and 7 bases from J, leaving 18 bases between. CDR3 length: 15 residues. The germline V gene encodes CDR1 MGHDK and CDR2 SYGVNS. CDR3 amino acids: CASSEDVGARREQYF. The CDR3 nucleotides read TGTGCCAGCAGTGAAGATGTCGGCGCTAGGAGGGAGCAGTACTTC.

The rearrangement uses TRBV7-2 and TRBJ1-1; D might be TRBD1 (5 bases). V lost 5 bases and J 5 bases, leaving 30 bases between the germline ends. Germline-derived CDR1 and CDR2 are SGHTA and FQGNSA. The CDR3 totals 19 residues. The CDR3 DNA reads TGTGCCAGCAGCCTCAACCTCGGCAGGGTCACCCGTACGAGTACTGAAGCTTTCTTT. As protein: CASSLNLGRVTRTSTEAFF.

The gene calls are TRBV5-1 and TRBJ2-5; no definite D call. Germline V gene data show CDR1 as SGHRS and CDR2 as YFSETQ. Between the trimmed V and J ends, which lost 0 bases and 1 base, there was a span of 7 bases. CDR3 length: 14 residues. CDR3: CASSLAMVQETQYF. In DNA form, the CDR3 reads TGCGCCAGCAGCTTGGCGATGGTCCAAGAGACCCAGTACTTC.

The gene calls are TRBV29-1 and TRBJ2-1; 11 bases align to TRBD2. Trimming cost V 6 bases and J 0 bases; bases outside gene matches: 4. This CDR3 spans 15 amino acids. CDR1 is SQVTM, CDR2 ANQGSEA, per germline. The CDR3 sequence is CSVKTSGASYNEQFF. The DNA for the CDR3 is TGCAGCGTCAAGACTAGCGGGGCCTCCTACAATGAGCAGTTCTTC.

This chain links TRBV7-3 with TRBJ2-2, with TRBD1 matching over 7 bases. This CDR3 has 15 amino acids. V was pared by 4 bases and J by 3 bases, with 5 bases of the junction left unmatched. Germline V gene data show CDR1 as SGHTA and CDR2 as FQGTGA. In DNA, the CDR3 is TGTGCCAGCAGCTATCGGGACAGCTACACCGGGGAGCTGTTTTTT. Translating gives CASSYRDSYTGELFF.

The rearrangement uses TRBV20-1 and TRBJ1-5; 8 nucleotides agree with TRBD1. V shed 0 bases, J shed 9 bases, and the junction held 10 bases outside the gene matches. CDR3 size: 15 residues. Germline V gene data show CDR1 as DFQATT and CDR2 as SNEGSKA (reference sequence). CDR3 residues: CSARDSGQGSGPQHF. CDR3 nucleotide sequence: TGCAGTGCTAGAGATTCCGGACAGGGTAGTGGGCCCCAGCATTTT.

The chain recombines TRBV12-3 or TRBV12-4 with TRBJ2-7, with 13 bases that match TRBD2. The CDR3 contains 16 residues. The junction had 4 bases not matched to a gene; V was cut back by 5 bases and J by 0 bases. CDR3 bases: TGTGCCAGCAGTACCGGGACTAGCGGGACCTCCTACGAGCAGTACTTC. Its translation: CASSTGTSGTSYEQYF.

V gene TRBV5-6 combines with J gene TRBJ2-1, with 8 bases lining up with TRBD1. Germline assignment: CDR1 SGHDT and CDR2 YYEEEE. The CDR3 runs to 15 residues. V lost 5 bases to trimming and J lost 1 base; unmatched junction nucleotides: 5. The CDR3 DNA reads as TGTGCCAGCAGTCCTACAGGGGGGTCCTACAATGAGCAGTTCTTC. This gives the protein CASSPTGGSYNEQFF.

V is TRBV29-1 and J is TRBJ2-4; no definite D call. V gave up 3 bases and J gave up 10 bases, with 22 bases separating them. The germline CDR1 and CDR2 sequences are SQVTM and ANQGSEA. CDR3 length: 15 amino acids. The CDR3 region has the DNA TGCAGCGTTGAGAAGAGTCTCACAAGCCCCCGTATTCAGTACTTC. This translates into CSVEKSLTSPRIQYF.

As regards this clonotype: Sequence at one end of the junction differs from germline and may be a read error. The genes are TRBV20-1 and TRBJ1-5; D is uncertain. CDR3 length: 13 amino acids. Germline lookup yields CDR1 DFQATT and CDR2 SNEGSKA (reference sequence). The CDR3 loop reads CSARETFGQPQHF. The CDR3 DNA follows: TGCAGTGCTCGAGAGACCTTCGGTCAGCCCCAGCATTTT.

CDR3 coding DNA: TGCAGTGCTAGTACAGGGGGCACAGATACGCAGTATTTT. The encoded protein is CSASTGGTDTQYF. This sequence joins TRBV20-1 and TRBJ2-3, with TRBD1 matching 7 bases. This CDR3 has 13 residues. V was pared by 3 bases and J by 1 base, with 1 base of the junction left unmatched. In germline, CDR1 is DFQATT, CDR2 SNEGSKA (reference sequence).

For the CDR3, the DNA is TGTGCCAGCAGCAGGGACACGAACACTGAAGCTTTCTTT. Translating it yields CASSRDTNTEAFF. The J gene is TRBJ1-1, the V gene TRBV7-3; the D gene is possibly TRBD1 (6 bases). The germline gives CDR1 SGHTA, CDR2 FQGTGA. Between the trimmed V and J ends, which lost 5 bases and 1 base, there was a span of 8 bases. The CDR3 is 13 amino acids. The full variable domain, rest sourced from reference TRBV7-3 and TRBJ1-1, is GAGVSQTPSNKVTEKGKYVELRCDPISGHTALYWYRQSLGQGPEFLIYFQGTGAADDSGLPNDRFFAVRPEGSVSTLKIQRTERGDSAVYLCASSRDTNTEAFFGQGTRLTVV.